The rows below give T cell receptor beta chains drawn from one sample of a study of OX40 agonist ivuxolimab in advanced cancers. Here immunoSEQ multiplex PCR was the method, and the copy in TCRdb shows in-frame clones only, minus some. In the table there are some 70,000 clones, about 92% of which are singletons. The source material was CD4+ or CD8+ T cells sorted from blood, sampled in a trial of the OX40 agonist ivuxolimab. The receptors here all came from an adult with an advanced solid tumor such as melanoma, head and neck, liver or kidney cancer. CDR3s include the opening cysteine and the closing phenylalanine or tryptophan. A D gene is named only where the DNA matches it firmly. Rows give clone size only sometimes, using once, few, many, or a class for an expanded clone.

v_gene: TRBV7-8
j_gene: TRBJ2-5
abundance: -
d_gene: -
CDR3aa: CASTKGAETQYF
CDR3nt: TGTGCCAGCACTAAAGGCGCGGAGACCCAGTACTTC

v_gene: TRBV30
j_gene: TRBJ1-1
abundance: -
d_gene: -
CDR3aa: CAWRRPMNTEAFF
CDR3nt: TGTGCCTGGAGGCGTCCCATGAACACTGAAGCTTTCTTT

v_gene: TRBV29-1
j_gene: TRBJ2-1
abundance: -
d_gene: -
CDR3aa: CSGGANEQFF
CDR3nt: TGCAGCGGTGGGGCCAATGAGCAGTTCTTC

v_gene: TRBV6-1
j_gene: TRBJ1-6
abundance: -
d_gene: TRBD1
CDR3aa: CASSDRQGVSSPLHF
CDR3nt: TGTGCCAGCAGTGACCGACAGGGTGTGAGTTCACCCCTCCACTTT

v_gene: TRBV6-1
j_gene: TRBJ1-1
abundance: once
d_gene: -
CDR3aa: CASQPLNTEAFF
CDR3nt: TGTGCCAGCCAGCCCTTAAACACCGAAGCTTTCTTT

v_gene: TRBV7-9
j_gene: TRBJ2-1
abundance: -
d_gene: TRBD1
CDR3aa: CASSPHPRTGYNEQFF
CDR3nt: TGTGCCAGCAGCCCCCACCCCCGGACAGGCTACAATGAGCAGTTCTTC

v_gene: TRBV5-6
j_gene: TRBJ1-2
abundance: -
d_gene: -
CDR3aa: CASSLAGGVANYGYTF
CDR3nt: TGTGCCAGCAGCTTGGCCGGGGGGGTAGCTAACTATGGCTACACCTTC

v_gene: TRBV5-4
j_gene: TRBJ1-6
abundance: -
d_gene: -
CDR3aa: CASSLDNSPLHF
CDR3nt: TGTGCCAGCAGCTTAGATAATTCACCCCTCCACTTT

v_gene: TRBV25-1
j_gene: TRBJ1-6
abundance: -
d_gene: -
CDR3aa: CASRETARNNSPLHF
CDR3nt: TGTGCCAGCAGAGAGACGGCAAGGAATAATTCACCCCTCCACTTT

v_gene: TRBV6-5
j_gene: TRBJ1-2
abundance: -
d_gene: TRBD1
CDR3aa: CASEGGGGYTF
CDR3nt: TGTGCCAGCGAGGGAGGGGGCGGCTACACCTTC

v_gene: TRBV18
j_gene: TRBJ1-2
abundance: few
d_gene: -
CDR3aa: CASSLLQGPGYTF
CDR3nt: TGTGCCAGCTCCCTCCTCCAGGGTCCTGGCTACACCTTC

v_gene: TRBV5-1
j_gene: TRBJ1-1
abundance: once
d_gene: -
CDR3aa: CASSSERSTANTEAFF
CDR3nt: TGCGCCAGCAGCTCTGAGCGCTCGACAGCGAACACTGAAGCTTTCTTT

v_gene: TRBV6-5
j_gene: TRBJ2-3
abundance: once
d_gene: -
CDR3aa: CASSYLRGDTQYF
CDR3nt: TGTGCCAGCAGTTACCTTAGGGGGGATACGCAGTATTTT

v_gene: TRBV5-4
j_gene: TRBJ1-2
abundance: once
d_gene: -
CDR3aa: CASSLATGFNYGYTF
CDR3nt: TGTGCCAGCAGCTTGGCCACAGGCTTTAACTATGGCTACACCTTC

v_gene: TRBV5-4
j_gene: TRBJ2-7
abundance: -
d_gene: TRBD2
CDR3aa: CASSLDGGAYEQYF
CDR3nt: TGTGCCAGCAGCTTGGACGGGGGGGCGTACGAGCAGTACTTC

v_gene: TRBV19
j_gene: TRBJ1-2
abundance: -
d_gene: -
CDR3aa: CASSPPGGRGYGYTF
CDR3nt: TGTGCCAGTAGCCCACCCGGGGGCAGAGGCTATGGCTACACCTTC

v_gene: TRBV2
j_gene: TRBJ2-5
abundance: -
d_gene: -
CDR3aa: CASRRGLREETQYF
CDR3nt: TGTGCCAGCAGGAGGGGACTCCGCGAAGAGACCCAGTACTTC

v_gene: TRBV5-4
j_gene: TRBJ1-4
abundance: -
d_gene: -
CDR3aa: CASSLRVGGIATNEKLFF
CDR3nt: TGTGCCAGCAGCCTCAGGGTGGGAGGGATCGCAACTAATGAAAAACTGTTTTTT

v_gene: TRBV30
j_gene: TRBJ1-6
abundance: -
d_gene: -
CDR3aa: CAGVRNPGYNNSPLHF
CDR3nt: TGTGCCGGCGTTAGGAATCCGGGATATAATAATTCACCCCTCCACTTT

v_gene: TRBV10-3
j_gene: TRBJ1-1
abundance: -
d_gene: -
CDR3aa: CAISESRGMNTEAFF
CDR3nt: TGTGCCATCAGTGAGTCGAGGGGCATGAACACTGAAGCTTTCTTT

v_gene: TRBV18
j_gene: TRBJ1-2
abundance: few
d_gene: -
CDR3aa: CASSPEGTRRHYGYTF
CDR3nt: TGTGCCAGCTCACCCGAAGGGACACGACGACACTATGGCTACACCTTC

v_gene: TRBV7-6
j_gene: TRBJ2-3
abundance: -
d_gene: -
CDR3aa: CASSLGTDTQYF
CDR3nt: TGTGCCAGCAGCTTGGGTACAGATACGCAGTATTTT

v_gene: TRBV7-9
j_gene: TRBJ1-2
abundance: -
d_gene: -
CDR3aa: CASSGASDYGYTF
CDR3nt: TGTGCCAGCAGCGGGGCCTCGGACTATGGCTACACCTTC

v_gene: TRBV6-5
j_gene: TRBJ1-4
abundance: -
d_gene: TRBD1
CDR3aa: CASSTRTGEREKLFF
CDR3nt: TGTGCCAGCAGTACCCGGACAGGAGAACGGGAAAAACTGTTTTTT

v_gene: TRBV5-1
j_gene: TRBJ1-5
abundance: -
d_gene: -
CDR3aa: CASSLAGSNQPQHF
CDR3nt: TGCGCCAGCAGCTTGGCCGGGAGCAATCAGCCCCAGCATTTT

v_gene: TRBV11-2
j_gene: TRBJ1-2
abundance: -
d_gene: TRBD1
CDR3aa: CASSSHRGPVTYYGYTF
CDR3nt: TGTGCCAGCAGCTCCCACAGGGGCCCCGTCACGTACTATGGCTACACCTTC